Shown below are 16 T cell receptor beta chains from a single sample sequenced in a study of blood T cell repertoires in COVID-19 (dated by TCRdb to the early 2020s). Receptor amplification or capture employed the immunoSEQ multiplex PCR assay. Imported from immuneACCESS, the table was reduced by TCRdb to in-frame sequences with V and J called. These copies leave out some clones; in studies compared against another copy, an unresolved V gene accounts for under half, and the cause of the remainder is not known. The sample table holds more than 200,000 clones, of which 87% were seen once. Nearly 6.5% of the sample is held by the ten biggest clonotypes. The sample consisted of PBMCs or T cells enriched from blood (not recorded which). The receptors derive from a woman aged 25 to 39 with acute COVID-19.

The chain combines TRBV6-6 with TRBJ1-5, with 11 positions matching TRBD1. V lost 5 bases and J lost 5; bases outside the gene matches: 11. Germline CDR1 is MNHNY and CDR2 is SVGAGI (reference sequence). This CDR3 region has 17 residues. CDR3 region: CASSPWTGGIVDQPQHF. For the CDR3, the DNA is TGTGCCAGCAGTCCCTGGACAGGGGGCATCGTAGATCAGCCCCAGCATTTT.

The CDR3 sequence is CASSPGGSGANVLTF. The CDR3 region has the DNA TGTGCCAGCAGCCCCGGGGGTTCTGGGGCCAACGTCCTGACTTTC. The chain links TRBV7-2 to TRBJ2-6; D perhaps matches TRBD2 (6 bases). Trimming left V 5 bases short and J 1 base short, with 9 bases between. CDR1 is SGHTA and CDR2 is FQGNSA in the germline V gene. The CDR3 runs to 15 residues.

V and J are TRBV30 and TRBJ2-2; 8 nucleotides agree with TRBD2. The germline CDR1 and CDR2 sequences are GTSNPN and SVGIG (reference sequence). This CDR3 spans 18 amino acids. V was pared by 3 bases and J by 4 bases, with 16 bases of the junction left unmatched. In nucleotides, the CDR3 is TGTGCCTGGAGGCGGGCGGGGGGCAACCCCCGAGGCACCGGGGAGCTGTTTTTT. Translating it yields CAWRRAGGNPRGTGELFF. Filled out from reference TRBV30 and TRBJ2-2, the complete variable domain reads SQTIHQWPATLVQPVGSPLSLECTVEGTSNPNLYWYRQAAGRGLQLLFYSVGIGQISSEVPQNLSASRPQDRQFILSSKKLLLSDSGFYLCAWRRAGGNPRGTGELFFGEGSRLTVL.

This chain uses TRBV5-1 with TRBJ1-2; maybe TRBD1 (5 bases). V dropped 0 bases and J dropped 4 bases, with 13 bases sitting between them. Germline CDR1 SGHRS, CDR2 YFSETQ. The CDR3 spans 15 residues. The CDR3 DNA reads as TGCGCCAGCAGCTTGGGGGAGGGGAACCGCTATGGCTACACCTTC. Translated, it gives CASSLGEGNRYGYTF.

This chain uses TRBV18 with TRBJ1-3; 7 bases are shared with TRBD1. The trim removed 4 bases at V and 1 base at J, leaving 7 bases unmatched. Germline CDR1 and CDR2: KGHSH and LQKENI. This CDR3 is 16 amino acids long. CDR3 sequence reads: CASSRRDSWSGNTIYF. DNA for the CDR3: TGTGCCAGCTCACGCCGGGACAGTTGGTCTGGAAACACCATATATTTT.

This chain connects TRBV28 to TRBJ1-1, with 7 bases fitting TRBD1. The V gene's germline CDR1 is MDHEN and CDR2 SYDVKM. The V gene end was trimmed by 8 bases and the J gene end by 1 base; junction bases not matched to a gene: 7. The CDR3 covers 14 residues. The CDR3 DNA is TGTGCCAGCCAGTCAGGGGACAGGAACACTGAAGCTTTCTTT. This codes for CASQSGDRNTEAFF.

In DNA, the CDR3 is TGTGCCAGCAGCCCCGCGGGACTAGCGGGAATGGATGAGCAGTTCTTC. It encodes CASSPAGLAGMDEQFF. V is TRBV28 and J is TRBJ2-1; 13 positions agree with TRBD2. The CDR3 is 16 residues long. V gave up 6 bases and J gave up 8 bases; unmatched junction bases: 10. CDR1 and CDR2 (germline): MDHEN, SYDVKM.

The chain recombines TRBV5-4 with TRBJ2-6; D is possibly TRBD2 (5 bases). Germline CDR1 SGHNT, CDR2 YYREEE (reference sequence). This CDR3 region has 15 residues. Trimming removed 7 bases from V and 0 bases from J, with 11 bases in between. The DNA for the CDR3 is TGTGCCAGCGGTGACTATTCCTCTGGGGCCAACGTCCTGACTTTC. It codes for CASGDYSSGANVLTF.

The chain couples TRBV5-1 to TRBJ2-5, with TRBD2 matching 9 bases. The CDR3 length is 15 residues. After removal of 4 bases from V and 5 bases from J, the junction contained 9 bases not matched to a gene. CDR1 and CDR2 (germline): SGHRS, YFSETQ. The CDR3 loop is CASSRGLAIGETQYF. The CDR3, as DNA: TGCGCCAGCAGCAGAGGACTAGCGATCGGGGAGACCCAGTACTTC.

This sequence joins TRBV4-2 and TRBJ1-6; D possibly corresponds to TRBD1 (5 bases). Germline V gene lookup returns CDR1 LGHNA and CDR2 YNFKEQ. This CDR3 has 15 residues. The ends were cut back, 3 bases at V and 7 bases at J, with 13 bases in the middle. The CDR3 nucleotides are TGTGCCAGCAGCCAGGGCGGCGGGGCGAATTCACCCCTCCACTTT. It translates to CASSQGGGANSPLHF.

This clone was observed a handful of times. The gene calls are TRBV4-1 and TRBJ1-1; possibly TRBD1 for D (5 bases). Trimming stripped 0 bases from V and 1 base from J, with 6 bases between. CDR1 is MGHRA and CDR2 is YSYEKL in the germline V gene. This CDR3 is 14 amino acids long. The CDR3 bases are TGCGCCAGCAGCCAAGAGACAGCGAACACTGAAGCTTTCTTT. It translates to CASSQETANTEAFF.

This clone has a single count. This chain uses TRBV5-8 with TRBJ1-6, with TRBD1 matching 9 bases. V dropped 0 bases and J dropped 4; count of bases not matched to a gene: 11. CDR1 and CDR2 from the germline V gene are SGHTS and YDEGEE. CDR3 length: 19 residues. The CDR3 DNA sequence: TGTGCCAGCAGCTTGGTGGTCGGAACAGGGGGCGTATATAATTCACCCCTCCACTTT. Translating it yields CASSLVVGTGGVYNSPLHF.

This sequence joins TRBV5-1 and TRBJ1-5; 7 nucleotides agree with TRBD1. This CDR3 contains 14 residues. Germline values: CDR1 SGHRS, CDR2 YFSETQ. V trimming: 4 bases; J trimming: 3 bases; junction bases outside the gene matches: 4. The chain's CDR3 is CASSPGTVNQPQHF. The CDR3 nucleotides are TGCGCCAGCAGCCCCGGGACAGTCAATCAGCCCCAGCATTTT.

The chain employs TRBV10-3 and TRBJ2-7, with D perhaps matching TRBD1 (5 bases). From germline, CDR1 is ENHRY and CDR2 SYGVKD. This CDR3 spans 15 amino acids. Trimming stripped 8 bases from V and 3 bases from J, with 20 bases between. The CDR3 DNA reads as TGTGCCATCTTATCGGCTATTGACAGAAACTACGAGCAGTACTTC. Translation: CAILSAIDRNYEQYF.

J is TRBJ2-1 and V is TRBV7-6, with 9 bases matching TRBD2. This CDR3 comprises 15 residues. J gave up 3 bases and V 5 bases, and 5 bases lay outside the gene matches. In germline, CDR1 is SGHVS, CDR2 FNYEAQ. CDR3 nucleotides: TGTGCCAGCAGCGAGCAGACTAGCGGCTACAATGAGCAGTTCTTC. Translated: CASSEQTSGYNEQFF.

The genes are TRBV6-5 and TRBJ2-7, with a possible D match to TRBD2 (5 bases). The CDR3 contains 13 residues. Deletions cut 10 bases from V and 2 bases from J, with 15 bases between. CDR1 MNHEY and CDR2 SVGAGI come from the germline V gene. The DNA for the CDR3 is TGTGCCACCCGGTGGACTGGGGCCTACGAGCAGTACTTC. Its translation is CATRWTGAYEQYF.